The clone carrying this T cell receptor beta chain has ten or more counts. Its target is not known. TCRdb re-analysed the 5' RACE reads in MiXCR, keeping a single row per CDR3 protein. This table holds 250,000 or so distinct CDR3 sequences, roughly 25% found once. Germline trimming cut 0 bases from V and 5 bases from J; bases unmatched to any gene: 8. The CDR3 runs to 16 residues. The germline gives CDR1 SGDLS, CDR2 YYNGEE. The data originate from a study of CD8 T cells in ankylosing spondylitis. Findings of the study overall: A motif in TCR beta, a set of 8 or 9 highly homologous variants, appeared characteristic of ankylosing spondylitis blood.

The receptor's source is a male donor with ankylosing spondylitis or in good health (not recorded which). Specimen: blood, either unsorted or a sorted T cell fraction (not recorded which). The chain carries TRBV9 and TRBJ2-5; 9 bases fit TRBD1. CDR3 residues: CASSVGDREGWETQYF. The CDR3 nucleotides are TGTGCCAGCAGCGTAGGGGACAGGGAGGGCTGGGAGACCCAGTACTTC.